This T cell receptor (beta chain) was found in a study of cytomegalovirus exposure and HLA in healthy donors. The study's findings and limits: Later analysis placed DRB1 highest and HLA-C lowest in TCR association rates, which differed by HLA locus. In vitro confirmation showed three CMV-associated chains to be CMV antigen specific. At a 0.05 false discovery rate, a later analysis found some 18,000 TCR beta sequences to be associated with HLA alleles.

The CDR3 is made up of 13 amino acids. Germline-derived CDR1 and CDR2 are LGHNA and YNFKEQ. Between the trimmed V and J ends, which lost 4 bases and 1 base, there was a span of 8 bases. The PCR was carried out with 60 Vbeta primers and 13 Jbeta primers. Generated by immunoSEQ multiplex PCR, the TCRdb table keeps only in-frame clones and is missing some. Altogether approximately 120,000 clones are present, approximately 80% being singletons, with the ten largest covering under 13%. Turning to this clone: Its specificity is unknown.

The chain carries TRBV4-2 and TRBJ2-7; no clear D. Sequences were obtained from PBMCs. The origin of this receptor is a man aged 30 to 45 in good health and CMV-seropositive. The DNA for the CDR3 is TGTGCCAGCAGCCCTGACTCGTCCTACGAGCAGTACTTC. Translation gives CASSPDSSYEQYF.